The text below deals with one T cell receptor beta chain. Its antigen is undetermined. The record originates from a study of cytomegalovirus exposure and HLA in healthy donors. Study-level information: Around 86 million unique TCRs, all from HLA-typed donors, were included in an early release of the data. Study-wide results and caveats: In a later analysis, donors in an Asian-associated ancestry cluster reportedly had fewer N-insertions in productive TCRs than the cohort mean.

CDR1 is GTSNPN and CDR2 is SVGIG in the germline V gene (reference sequence). The CDR3 contains 14 residues. V shed 4 bases and J shed 6 bases, with 16 bases lying between them. PCR primers comprised 60 Vbeta and 13 Jbeta primers. The table came from immunoSEQ multiplex PCR; TCRdb's copy has only in-frame clones and leaves some out. The repertoire holds approximately 170,000 clones, with around 78% as singletons. The sequencing sample was made of PBMCs. This sequence was found in a woman aged 25 to 39 in good health and CMV-seropositive. The chain links TRBV30 to TRBJ2-1, with D possibly being TRBD2 (5 bases). The CDR3: CAWIRYRGSNEQFF. As DNA, the CDR3 is TGTGCCTGGATCAGATATCGGGGAAGCAATGAGCAGTTCTTC. The variable domain in full, with the rest retrieved from reference TRBV30 and TRBJ2-1, is SQTIHQWPATLVQPVGSPLSLECTVEGTSNPNLYWYRQAAGRGLQLLFYSVGIGQISSEVPQNLSASRPQDRQFILSSKKLLLSDSGFYLCAWIRYRGSNEQFFGPGTRLTVL.